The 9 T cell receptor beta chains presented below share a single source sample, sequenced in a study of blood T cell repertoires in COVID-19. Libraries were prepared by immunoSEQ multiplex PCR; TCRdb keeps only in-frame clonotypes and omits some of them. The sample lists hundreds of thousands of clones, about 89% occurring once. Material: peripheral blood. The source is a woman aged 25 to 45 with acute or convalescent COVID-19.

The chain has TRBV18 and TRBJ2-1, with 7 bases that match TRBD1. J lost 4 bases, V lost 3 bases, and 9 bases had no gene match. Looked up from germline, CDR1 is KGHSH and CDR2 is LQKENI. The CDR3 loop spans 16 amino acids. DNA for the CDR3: TGTGCCAGCTCACCGGGGGACAGTCCACTATACAATGAGCAGTTCTTC. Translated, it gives CASSPGDSPLYNEQFF.

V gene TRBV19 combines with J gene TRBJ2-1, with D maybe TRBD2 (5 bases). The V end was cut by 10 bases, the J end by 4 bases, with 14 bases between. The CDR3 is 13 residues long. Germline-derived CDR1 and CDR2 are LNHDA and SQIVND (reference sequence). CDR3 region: CATRQGRYNEQFF. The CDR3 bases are TGTGCCACCCGACAAGGGAGATACAATGAGCAGTTCTTC.

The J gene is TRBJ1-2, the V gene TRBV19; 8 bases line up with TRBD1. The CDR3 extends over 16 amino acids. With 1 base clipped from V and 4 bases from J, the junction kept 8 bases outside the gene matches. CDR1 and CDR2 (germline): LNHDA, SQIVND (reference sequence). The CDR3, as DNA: TGTGCCAGTAGTATAGCAGGGGGCGCGTCTCCCTATGGCTACACCTTC. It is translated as CASSIAGGASPYGYTF. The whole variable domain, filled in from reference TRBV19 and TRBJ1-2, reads DGGITQSPKYLFRKEGQNVTLSCEQNLNHDAMYWYRQDPGQGLRLIYYSQIVNDFQKGDIAEGYSVSREKKESFPLTVTSAQKNPTAFYLCASSIAGGASPYGYTFGSGTRLTVV.

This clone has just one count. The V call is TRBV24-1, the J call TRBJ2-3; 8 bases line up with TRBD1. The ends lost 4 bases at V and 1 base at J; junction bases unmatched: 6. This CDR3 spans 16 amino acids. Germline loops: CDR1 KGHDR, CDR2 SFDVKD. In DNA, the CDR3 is TGTGCCACCAGTGACACCGGGACAGGCCGCACAGATACGCAGTATTTT. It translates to CATSDTGTGRTDTQYF.

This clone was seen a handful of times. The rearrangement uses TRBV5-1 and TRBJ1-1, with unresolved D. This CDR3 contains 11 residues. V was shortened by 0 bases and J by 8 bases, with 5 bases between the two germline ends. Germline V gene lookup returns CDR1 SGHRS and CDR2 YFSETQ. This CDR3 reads CASSLGEEAFF. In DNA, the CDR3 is TGCGCCAGCAGCTTGGGTGAGGAAGCTTTCTTT.

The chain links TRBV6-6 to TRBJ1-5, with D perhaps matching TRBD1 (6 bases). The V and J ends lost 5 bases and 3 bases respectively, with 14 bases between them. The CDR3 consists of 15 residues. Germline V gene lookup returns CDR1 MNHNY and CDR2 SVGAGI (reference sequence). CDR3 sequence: CASSGTQKDNQPQHF. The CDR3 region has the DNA TGTGCCAGCAGTGGGACACAGAAGGACAATCAGCCCCAGCATTTT.

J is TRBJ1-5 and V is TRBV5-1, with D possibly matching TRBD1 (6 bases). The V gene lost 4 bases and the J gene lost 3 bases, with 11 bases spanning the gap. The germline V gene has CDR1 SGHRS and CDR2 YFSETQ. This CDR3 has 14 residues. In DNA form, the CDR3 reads TGCGCCAGCAGCACAGGACAGCCCAATCAGCCCCAGCATTTT. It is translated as CASSTGQPNQPQHF.

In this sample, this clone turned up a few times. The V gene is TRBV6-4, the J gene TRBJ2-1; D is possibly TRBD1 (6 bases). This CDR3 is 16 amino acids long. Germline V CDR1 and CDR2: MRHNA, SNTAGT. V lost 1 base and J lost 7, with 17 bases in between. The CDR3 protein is CASSDFDRSGVNEQFF. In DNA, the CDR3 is TGTGCCAGCAGTGACTTCGACAGGTCAGGGGTAAATGAGCAGTTCTTC.

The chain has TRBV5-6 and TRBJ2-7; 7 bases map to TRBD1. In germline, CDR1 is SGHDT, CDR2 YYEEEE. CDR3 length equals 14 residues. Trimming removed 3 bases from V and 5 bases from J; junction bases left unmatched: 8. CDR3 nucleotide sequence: TGTGCCAGCAGCTACGACAGGGATGCAGACGAGCAGTACTTC. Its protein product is CASSYDRDADEQYF.